Presented here are 28 T cell receptor beta chains from one specimen sequenced in a study of blood T cell repertoires in COVID-19. Libraries were prepared by immunoSEQ multiplex PCR; TCRdb keeps only in-frame clonotypes and omits some of them. Of 130,000 or so clones listed, 85% to 90% are singletons. Sequencing was carried out using peripheral blood. These receptors originate from a man in his 70s with active or convalescent COVID-19.

A single count supports this clone. The chain joins TRBV7-8 to TRBJ2-3; 11 bases line up with TRBD2. CDR1 and CDR2 from the germline V gene are SGHVS and FQNEAQ. V lost 5 bases and J lost 0; bases outside the gene matches: 7. This CDR3 is built from 17 residues. The CDR3 DNA reads TGTGCCAGCAGCATAAGGAGGACTAGCGGGAGCACAGATACGCAGTATTTT. Translation gives CASSIRRTSGSTDTQYF.

This clone was seen only a few times. The rearrangement links TRBV10-1 to TRBJ1-5; D unclear. The V and J ends lost 4 bases and 5 bases respectively, with 9 bases between them. Germline V CDR1 and CDR2: WNHNN, SYGVQD (reference sequence). The CDR3 length is 13 residues. The CDR3 loop reads CASSGGFDQPQHF. CDR3 nucleotide sequence: TGCGCCAGCAGTGGAGGGTTTGATCAGCCCCAGCATTTT.

The V call is TRBV6-5, the J call TRBJ2-2; TRBD1 aligns across 8 bases. The CDR3 length is 15 residues. V gave up 7 bases and J gave up 5 bases; unmatched junction bases: 9. CDR1 and CDR2 (germline): MNHEY, SVGAGI. The CDR3 DNA sequence: TGTGCCAGCACCCTCGACAGGGGTGGTACCGGGGAGCTGTTTTTT. This codes for CASTLDRGGTGELFF.

The gene calls are TRBV4-1 and TRBJ2-2; possibly TRBD2 for D (6 bases). Trimming took 2 bases from V and 1 from J, leaving 11 bases between them. The CDR3 spans 16 residues. Germline V CDR1 and CDR2: MGHRA, YSYEKL. In nucleotides, the CDR3 is TGCGCCAGCAGCCAAAGTGGAGCGGGGAACACCGGGGAGCTGTTTTTT. This sequence encodes CASSQSGAGNTGELFF.

The chain joins TRBV4-1 to TRBJ2-1; 8 bases are shared with TRBD2. The germline CDR1 and CDR2 sequences are MGHRA and YSYEKL. Trimming removed 0 bases from V and 0 bases from J; junction bases left unmatched: 7. This CDR3 spans 18 amino acids. The CDR3 DNA follows: TGCGCCAGCAGCCAAGATCCGGTAGCGGGGAACTCCTACAATGAGCAGTTCTTC. Residues: CASSQDPVAGNSYNEQFF.

The chain couples TRBV5-1 to TRBJ1-1; D is ambiguous. The CDR3 has 14 amino acids. The germline gives CDR1 SGHRS, CDR2 YFSETQ. The ends were cut back, 3 bases at V and 2 bases at J, with 11 bases in the middle. The CDR3 spells CASSSGQVNTEAFF. The CDR3 nucleotides are TGCGCCAGCAGCTCAGGCCAGGTCAACACTGAAGCTTTCTTT.

This clone was recorded a few times. The chain combines TRBV9 with TRBJ1-5; tentative D call: TRBD1 (6 bases). With 0 bases removed from V and 8 bases from J, the gap between germline ends came to 15 bases. Germline values: CDR1 SGDLS, CDR2 YYNGEE. The CDR3 sequence is 15 residues long. The CDR3 loop reads CASSVGGTPNEPQHF. The CDR3 DNA is TGTGCCAGCAGCGTAGGAGGGACACCGAATGAGCCCCAGCATTTT.

V gene TRBV28 combines with J gene TRBJ2-5; 8 bases fit TRBD2. The CDR3 runs 14 residues. V was clipped by 2 bases and J by 5 bases; unmatched bases: 4. CDR1 and CDR2 from the germline V gene are MDHEN and SYDVKM. The CDR3: CASSLAGGRETQYF. The CDR3 DNA sequence: TGTGCCAGCAGTTTAGCGGGAGGCCGGGAGACCCAGTACTTC.

On this clone: A junction boundary mismatches the germline segment, possibly from a read error. Other DNA sequences of this sample code for an identical CDR3. The V and J genes are TRBV27 and TRBJ2-7; D is uncertain. Germline V gene data show CDR1 as MNHEY and CDR2 as SMNVEV (reference sequence). This CDR3 is 15 amino acids long. The CDR3 loop is CASSLSMGRTYEQYF. The CDR3, as DNA: TGTGCCAGCAGCTTATCGATGGGCAGAACCTACGAGCAGTACTTC.

The CDR3 nucleotides are TGTGCCAGCAGGTCACAGGGACAGGGGCTCTTTGGCTACACCTTC. Translated, it gives CASRSQGQGLFGYTF. This rearrangement joins TRBV6-5 to TRBJ1-2, with 10 bases matching TRBD1. The CDR3 consists of 15 residues. V gave up 6 bases and J gave up 7 bases; unmatched junction bases: 11. Germline-derived CDR1 and CDR2 are MNHEY and SVGAGI.

V gene TRBV2 combines with J gene TRBJ2-5; perhaps TRBD1 as D (5 bases). CDR1 SNHLY and CDR2 FYNNEI come from the germline V gene. V lost 7 bases, J lost 1 base, and 13 bases lay in between. This CDR3 contains 14 residues. The chain's CDR3 is CASILLGVQETQYF. DNA for the CDR3: TGTGCCAGCATCTTGTTAGGGGTCCAAGAGACCCAGTACTTC.

V and J are TRBV7-8 and TRBJ1-2; 8 bases are a match to TRBD1. Germline loops: CDR1 SGHVS, CDR2 FQNEAQ. CDR3 length: 14 residues. V shed 0 bases, J shed 7 bases, and the junction held 4 bases outside the gene matches. The CDR3 region has the DNA TGTGCCAGCAGCTTAGCCGCACAGGGGGGTGGCTACACCTTC. It translates to CASSLAAQGGGYTF.

This chain links TRBV9 with TRBJ2-3, with D unresolved. The V end lost 1 base, the J end lost 0 bases, and 3 bases lay between the germline ends. Germline V gene lookup returns CDR1 SGDLS and CDR2 YYNGEE. There are 13 residues in the CDR3. The CDR3 loop is CASSVTSTDTQYF. The CDR3 DNA reads TGTGCCAGCAGCGTAACTAGCACAGATACGCAGTATTTT.

The CDR3 loop reads CASGPGVAEQYF. In DNA form, the CDR3 reads TGTGCTAGTGGCCCAGGGGTAGCCGAGCAGTACTTC. This chain joins TRBV12-5 and TRBJ2-7; possible D gene TRBD1, 6 bases. Trimming pared 6 bases from V and 6 bases from J, leaving 12 bases between. Per germline, CDR1 LGHNT and CDR2 FRNRAP. The CDR3 covers 12 residues.

This clone was observed a few times. The chain employs TRBV7-8 and TRBJ2-2, with D possibly being TRBD1 (6 bases). The CDR3 has 16 residues. Trimming left V 7 bases short and J 7 bases short, with 22 bases between. Germline assignment: CDR1 SGHVS and CDR2 FQNEAQ. CDR3 loop: CASTPQGPLGGGELFF. The DNA of the CDR3 is TGTGCCAGCACCCCACAGGGTCCCCTAGGGGGCGGGGAGCTGTTTTTT.

This chain links TRBV6-5 with TRBJ2-1; tentatively, D is TRBD2 (6 bases). Germline V gene data show CDR1 as MNHEY and CDR2 as SVGAGI. This CDR3 spans 16 amino acids. The V gene lost 2 bases and the J gene lost 0 bases, with 11 bases spanning the gap. The DNA of the CDR3 is TGTGCCAGCAGTTACACACTAGCAGGCTCCTACAATGAGCAGTTCTTC. Protein product: CASSYTLAGSYNEQFF.

Of note for this clone: Other nucleotide sequences in the sample specify the same CDR3. This chain uses TRBV3-1 (or the pseudogene TRBV3-2) with TRBJ1-5; D is uncertain. The V end was cut by 3 bases, the J end by 0 bases, with 3 bases between. Germline V CDR1 and CDR2: LGHDT, YNNKEL (reference sequence). CDR3 length equals 13 residues. CDR3 DNA sequence: TGTGCCAGCAGCCACAGTAGCAATCAGCCCCAGCATTTT. This translates into CASSHSSNQPQHF.

The chain couples TRBV30 to TRBJ1-5, with a possible D match to TRBD1 (6 bases). The CDR3 sequence is 13 residues long. Germline CDR1 GTSNPN, CDR2 SVGIG (reference sequence). With 3 bases removed from V and 6 bases from J, the gap between germline ends came to 12 bases. The DNA for the CDR3 is TGTGCCTGGAGGCAGGGGCCCGGTCAGCCCCAGCATTTT. Its translation is CAWRQGPGQPQHF.

Concerning this clone itself: Other DNA variants within this sample encode the same CDR3. The genes are TRBV5-1 and TRBJ2-3; 7 nucleotides agree with TRBD2. Germline CDR1 SGHRS, CDR2 YFSETQ. This CDR3 comprises 15 residues. The trim removed 0 bases at V and 3 bases at J, leaving 4 bases unmatched. CDR3 loop: CASSLALADTDTQYF. The CDR3 bases are TGCGCCAGCAGCTTGGCTCTAGCGGATACAGATACGCAGTATTTT.

Only a few counts were recorded for this clone. DNA of the CDR3: TGTGCCAGTAGTAATGACGCGGCCCTAGTCGGGGAGCTGTTTTTT. Encoded protein: CASSNDAALVGELFF. This chain connects TRBV19 to TRBJ2-2; unclear D gene. Germline CDR1 LNHDA, CDR2 SQIVND (reference sequence). The CDR3 has 15 residues. With 4 bases removed from V and 7 bases from J, the gap between germline ends came to 16 bases.

The rearrangement links TRBV7-9 to TRBJ2-4, with a weak D call TRBD1 (6 bases). Germline loops: CDR1 SEHNR, CDR2 FQNEAQ (reference sequence). The CDR3 is made up of 16 amino acids. Trimming pared 5 bases from V and 0 bases from J, leaving 14 bases between. Written as DNA, the CDR3 is TGTGCCAGCAGCCCCCGGGACATCTTAGCCAAAAACATTCAGTACTTC. Encoded protein: CASSPRDILAKNIQYF.

This chain joins TRBV6-2 or TRBV6-3 and TRBJ1-2; TRBD1 is a possible D gene (5 bases). This CDR3 contains 12 residues. Per the germline V gene, CDR1 is MNHEY and CDR2 is SVGEGT. Trimming took 0 bases from V and 7 from J, leaving 6 bases between them. CDR3 protein: CASSYSTGGYTF. The CDR3 bases are TGTGCCAGCAGTTACTCTACAGGTGGCTACACCTTC.

The V gene is TRBV7-2, the J gene TRBJ2-1, with 7 bases lining up with TRBD2. CDR1 SGHTA and CDR2 FQGNSA come from the germline V gene. The CDR3 covers 19 residues. The ends lost 0 bases at V and 0 bases at J; junction bases unmatched: 11. This chain's CDR3 is CASSLALRGGVSSYNEQFF. In DNA form, the CDR3 reads TGTGCCAGCAGCTTAGCGCTGAGGGGAGGGGTAAGCTCCTACAATGAGCAGTTCTTC.

V and J are TRBV10-3 and TRBJ2-2, with TRBD1 matching over 8 bases. This CDR3 has 15 residues. The ends lost 7 bases at V and 3 bases at J; junction bases unmatched: 7. The germline V gene has CDR1 ENHRY and CDR2 SYGVKD. The CDR3 sequence is CAINRQGSDTGELFF. The CDR3 nucleotides read TGTGCCATCAACCGACAGGGGTCGGACACCGGGGAGCTGTTTTTT.

The chain carries TRBV27 and TRBJ2-1, with 7 bases aligning to TRBD2. Trimming took 0 bases from V and 3 from J; bases not matched to a gene: 2. This CDR3 region has 15 residues. Germline V CDR1 and CDR2: MNHEY, SMNVEV (reference sequence). Here the CDR3 DNA reads TGTGCCAGCAGTTTATCGGGACTAAACTACAATGAGCAGTTCTTC. As protein: CASSLSGLNYNEQFF.

This clone turned up a few times. The rearrangement joins TRBV27 to TRBJ2-7; possible D gene TRBD1, 6 bases. V was clipped by 8 bases and J by 3 bases, with 11 bases between them. This CDR3 is built from 12 residues. The germline V gene has CDR1 MNHEY and CDR2 SMNVEV (reference sequence). CDR3 loop: CASGTRGYEQYF. The CDR3 region has the DNA TGTGCCAGCGGGACAAGGGGCTACGAGCAGTACTTC.

This sequence joins TRBV5-1 and TRBJ2-1; 10 nucleotides align to TRBD2. V was clipped by 1 base and J by 9 bases; unmatched bases: 7. Germline V gene sequence: CDR1 SGHRS, CDR2 YFSETQ. This CDR3 is built from 15 residues. The CDR3 protein is CASSLSPSGSTEQFF. As DNA, the CDR3 is TGCGCCAGCAGCTTGAGCCCTAGCGGGAGCACTGAGCAGTTCTTC.

CDR3 protein: CASSPAGTSVYEQYF. CDR3 bases: TGTGCCAGCTCACCAGCCGGGACTAGCGTTTACGAGCAGTACTTC. V usage is TRBV18 and J usage is TRBJ2-7, with TRBD2 identical over 10 bases. Germline assignment: CDR1 KGHSH and CDR2 LQKENI. Trimming took 2 bases from V and 4 from J; bases not matched to a gene: 5. This CDR3 contains 15 residues. Filled out from reference TRBV18 and TRBJ2-7, the complete variable domain reads NAGVMQNPRHLVRRRGQEARLRCSPMKGHSHVYWYRQLPEEGLKFMVYLQKENIIDESGMPKERFSAEFPKEGPSILRIQQVVRGDSAAYFCASSPAGTSVYEQYFGPGTRLTVT.